This T cell receptor (beta chain) emerged from a study of vaccination effects on CD4 cells after COVID-19 (dated by TCRdb to 2022 to 2024). Some background on the complete study: In the ViraFEST assay, PBMC were stimulated with viral peptide pools, and TCR sequencing was then used to find antigen-specific CD4+ T cell clonotypes based on their expansion. In the study, cultures from other donors were sequenced using the Oncomine TCR Beta short-read assay on an Illumina iSeq 100. Some 2 million PBMC per well were cultured with around 9.8 ug/ml peptides in IMDM containing 5% human AB serum, 8.5 to 10 IU/ml IL-2 and gentamicin. In both COVID-19 convalescent patients and infection-naive vaccine recipients, the study compared SARS-CoV-2 spike-specific CD4+ TCR repertoires from before mRNA vaccination with those from after it. Post-vaccine samples across the study were collected a median of 72 days after the second dose, with a range of 14 to 241. Altogether, around ten COVID-19 convalescent patients and 4 SARS-CoV-2-naive healthy vaccine recipients made up the full study. Summary of the overall study and its limitations: Marked clonal contraction was observed in both infection-induced and vaccine-induced clones at late post-vaccination timepoints, consistent with waning T cell responses. Among healthy vaccine recipients, nearly all vaccine-induced clones were SARS-CoV-2 mono-reactive, and only 1 of 255 was cross-reactive with common cold coronaviruses. The study was limited by a small number of convalescent patients and lacked early post-infection timepoints.

Its CDR3 holds 11 amino acids, cysteine through phenylalanine. Of all the DNA, just the CDR3 is kept, 33 bases in frame from base 1. Via the germline V gene, CDR1 is MNHEY and CDR2 SVGEGT. V is clipped by 5 bases and J by 6 bases, and the sequence between their germline boundaries is 5 bases long. A note on this clone: No cognate antigen has been identified for it. No per-base quality is available; no much larger clone lies one base away.

The library was generated by the immunoSEQ multiplex PCR assay. DNA from the cultured and isolated CD4+ T cells underwent TCR beta CDR3 sequencing. In the source study's methods: The analysis removed non-productive TCR sequences, trimmed reads to the CDR3 region, and retained only CDR3s that were 7 or more amino acids long. Antigen-specific clonotypes were identified with the MANAFEST web app by comparing expansion in peptide wells against reference cultures. For clones to be considered positive, expansion at FDR<0.05 versus reference and all other wells, an odds ratio above 5, and a frequency above 0.1% in two replicate wells were required. Cross-reactive clonotypes were defined as significantly expanded in SARS-CoV-2 spike wells and in at least one common cold coronavirus spike condition. Levenshtein distance calculated with the stringdist R package was used to assess CDR3 similarity, and unrooted trees were constructed with ape in R 3.6.1. This immuneACCESS table, as held by TCRdb, lists in-frame sequences with V and J called but not all clones. Of the missing ones, under half trace to an unresolved V gene in checked studies; the others have no known cause. That table gives V, J and clone size, and the DNA gave D and trimming. Here the sample has tens of thousands of clones; 74% occur a single time. The ten most abundant clones make up 2% to 2.5% of the sample.

After approximately 11 days of culture, CD4+ T cells were isolated with the EasySep CD4+ T cell isolation kit. Each participant received two doses of an mRNA SARS-CoV-2 vaccine, either BNT162b2 or mRNA-1273. Negative nucleocapsid antibody results before and after vaccination confirmed that the healthy vaccine recipients had no prior SARS-CoV-2 infection. On days 3 and 7, half of the culture medium was replaced with fresh IL-2-containing medium. Unless noted otherwise, every peptide stimulation condition was cultured in triplicate wells. Using Ficoll-Paque Plus gradient centrifugation, PBMC were separated from whole blood and then either used fresh or cryopreserved at -140C. The QIAamp micro DNA kit was used to extract genomic DNA from the cultured CD4+ T cells.

The V gene is TRBV6-2 or TRBV6-3 and the J gene is TRBJ2-1; the D gene lacks a confident call. This TCR derives from a human donor who received a COVID-19 vaccine. This specimen consisted of CD4+ T cells from PBMCs cultured without peptide, obtained after COVID-19 vaccination. The CDR3 here reads CASSHLNEQFF. The DNA sequence is given as TGTGCCAGCAGTCACCTCAATGAGCAGTTCTTC.